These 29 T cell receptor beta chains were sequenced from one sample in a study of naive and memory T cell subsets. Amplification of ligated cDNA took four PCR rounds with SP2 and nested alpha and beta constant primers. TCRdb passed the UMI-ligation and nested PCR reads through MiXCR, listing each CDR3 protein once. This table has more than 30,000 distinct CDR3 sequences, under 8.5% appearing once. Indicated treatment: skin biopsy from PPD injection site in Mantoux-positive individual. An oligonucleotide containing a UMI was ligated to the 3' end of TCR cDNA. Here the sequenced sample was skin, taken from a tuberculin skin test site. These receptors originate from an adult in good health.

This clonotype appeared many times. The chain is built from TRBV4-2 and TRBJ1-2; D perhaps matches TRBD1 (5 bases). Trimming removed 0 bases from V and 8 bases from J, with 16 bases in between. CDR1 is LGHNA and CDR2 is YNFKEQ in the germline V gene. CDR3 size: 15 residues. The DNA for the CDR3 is TGTGCCAGCAGCCAAGAATTTGCAGGGTATGACGGCTACACCTTC. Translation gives CASSQEFAGYDGYTF.

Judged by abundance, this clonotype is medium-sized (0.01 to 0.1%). Written as DNA, the CDR3 is TGTGCCAGCAGTCTAGGGGTTTGGGATGAGCAGTTCTTC. It specifies CASSLGVWDEQFF. The rearrangement links TRBV11-3 to TRBJ2-1; tentative D call: TRBD1 (5 bases). The CDR3 extends over 13 amino acids. Germline CDR1 SGHNT, CDR2 YENEEA. V was cut by 6 bases and J by 8 bases, with 14 bases left in between.

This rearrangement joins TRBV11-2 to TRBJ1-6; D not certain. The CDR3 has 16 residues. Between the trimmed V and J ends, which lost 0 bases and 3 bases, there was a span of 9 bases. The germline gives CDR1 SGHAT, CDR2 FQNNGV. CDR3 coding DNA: TGTGCCAGCAGCTTAGATCACCGGGACTATAATTCACCCCTCCACTTT. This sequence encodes CASSLDHRDYNSPLHF.

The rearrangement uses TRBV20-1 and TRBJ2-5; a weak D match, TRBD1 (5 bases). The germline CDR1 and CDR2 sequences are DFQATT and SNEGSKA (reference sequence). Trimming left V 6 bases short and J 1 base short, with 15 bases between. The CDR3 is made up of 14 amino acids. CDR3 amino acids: CSARARGCQETQYF. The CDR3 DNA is TGCAGTGCCCGGGCAAGGGGTTGCCAAGAGACCCAGTACTTC.

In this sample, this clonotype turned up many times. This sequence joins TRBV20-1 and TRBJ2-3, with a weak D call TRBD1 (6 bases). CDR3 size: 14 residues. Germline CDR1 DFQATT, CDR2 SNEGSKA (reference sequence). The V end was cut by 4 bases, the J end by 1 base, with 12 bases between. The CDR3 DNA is TGCAGTGCTACAGGGGATCGGGGCACAGATACGCAGTATTTT. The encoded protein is CSATGDRGTDTQYF.

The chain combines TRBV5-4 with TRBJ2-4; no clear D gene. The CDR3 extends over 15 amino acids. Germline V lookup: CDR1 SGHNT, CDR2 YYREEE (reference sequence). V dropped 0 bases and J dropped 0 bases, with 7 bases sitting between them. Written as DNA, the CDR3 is TGTGCCAGCAGCTTGGGGGGTTTAGCCAAAAACATTCAGTACTTC. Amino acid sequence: CASSLGGLAKNIQYF.

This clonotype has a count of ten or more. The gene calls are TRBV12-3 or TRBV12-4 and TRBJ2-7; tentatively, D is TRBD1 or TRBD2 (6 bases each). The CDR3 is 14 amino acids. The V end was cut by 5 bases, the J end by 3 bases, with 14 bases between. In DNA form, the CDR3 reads TGTGCCAGCAGTCGCCGGGGGCCCAGCTACGAGCAGTACTTC. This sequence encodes CASSRRGPSYEQYF.

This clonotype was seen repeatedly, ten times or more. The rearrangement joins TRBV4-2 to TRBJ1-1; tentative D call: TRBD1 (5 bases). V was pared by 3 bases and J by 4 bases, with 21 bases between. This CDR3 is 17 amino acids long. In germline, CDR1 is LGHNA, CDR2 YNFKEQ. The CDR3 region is CASSQAEEWGSGTEAFF. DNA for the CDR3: TGTGCCAGCAGCCAGGCAGAAGAGTGGGGGTCTGGCACTGAAGCTTTCTTT.

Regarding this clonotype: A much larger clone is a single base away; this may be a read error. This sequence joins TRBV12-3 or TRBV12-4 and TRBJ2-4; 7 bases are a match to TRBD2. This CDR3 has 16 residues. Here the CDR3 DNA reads TGTGCCAGCAGTCTCATGGCGGGGGAGTCCAAAAACATTCAGCACTTC. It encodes CASSLMAGESKNIQHF.

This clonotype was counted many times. CDR3 sequence: CSVEGQGFEQYF. The CDR3 nucleotides read TGCAGCGTTGAGGGACAGGGGTTCGAGCAGTACTTC. This chain joins TRBV29-1 and TRBJ2-7; 10 nucleotides agree with TRBD1. Germline values: CDR1 SQVTM, CDR2 ANQGSEA. This CDR3 has 12 amino acids. V trimming: 3 bases; J trimming: 6 bases; junction bases outside the gene matches: 2.

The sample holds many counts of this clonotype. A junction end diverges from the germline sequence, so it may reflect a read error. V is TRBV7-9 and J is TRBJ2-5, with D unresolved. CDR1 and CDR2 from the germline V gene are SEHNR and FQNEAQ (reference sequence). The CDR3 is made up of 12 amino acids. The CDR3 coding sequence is TGTGCCAGCAGCTTAGAAGCGACGGCCCGGGACTTC. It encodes CASSLEATARDF.

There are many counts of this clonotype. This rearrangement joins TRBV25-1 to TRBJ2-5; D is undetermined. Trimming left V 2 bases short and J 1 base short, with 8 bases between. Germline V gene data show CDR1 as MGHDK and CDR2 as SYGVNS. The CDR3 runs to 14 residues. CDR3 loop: CASSEPGPQETQYF. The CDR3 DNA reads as TGTGCCAGCAGTGAACCCGGACCCCAAGAGACCCAGTACTTC.

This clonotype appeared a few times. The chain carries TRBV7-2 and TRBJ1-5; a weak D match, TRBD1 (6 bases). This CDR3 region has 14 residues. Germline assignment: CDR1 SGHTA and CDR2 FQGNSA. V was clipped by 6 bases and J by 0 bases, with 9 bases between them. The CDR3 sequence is CASSKQGSNQPQHF. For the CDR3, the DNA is TGTGCCAGCAGTAAACAGGGTAGCAATCAGCCCCAGCATTTT. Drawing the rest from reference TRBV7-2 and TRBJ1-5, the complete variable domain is GAGVSQSPSNKVTEKGKDVELRCDPISGHTALYWYRQSLGQGLEFLIYFQGNSAPDKSGLPSDRFSAERTGGSVSTLTIQRTQQEDSAVYLCASSKQGSNQPQHFGDGTRLSIL.

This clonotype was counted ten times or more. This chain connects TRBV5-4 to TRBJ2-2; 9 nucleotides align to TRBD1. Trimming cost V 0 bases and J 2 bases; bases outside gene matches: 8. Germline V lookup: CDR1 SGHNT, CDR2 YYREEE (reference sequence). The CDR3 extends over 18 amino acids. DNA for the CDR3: TGTGCCAGCAGCTTGGCCGGGACAGGGTTTCTTAACACCGGGGAGCTGTTTTTT. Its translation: CASSLAGTGFLNTGELFF. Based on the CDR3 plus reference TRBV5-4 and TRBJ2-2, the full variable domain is ETGVTQSPTHLIKTRGQQVTLRCSSQSGHNTVSWYQQALGQGPQFIFQYYREEENGRGNFPPRFSGLQFPNYSSELNVNALELDDSALYLCASSLAGTGFLNTGELFFGEGSRLTVL.

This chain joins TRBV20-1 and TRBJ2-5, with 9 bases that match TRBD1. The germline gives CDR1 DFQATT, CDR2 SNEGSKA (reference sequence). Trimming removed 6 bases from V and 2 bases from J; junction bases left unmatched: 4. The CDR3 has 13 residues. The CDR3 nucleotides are TGCAGTGCACCGGGACAGGGACAAGAGACCCAGTACTTC. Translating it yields CSAPGQGQETQYF.

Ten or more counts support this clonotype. DNA for the CDR3: TGTGCCAGCAGTTACTCCTCTAGCGCGGGAGATACGCAGTATTTT. Amino acid sequence: CASSYSSSAGDTQYF. J is TRBJ2-3 and V is TRBV6-2 or TRBV6-3; perhaps TRBD2 as D (6 bases). The CDR3 is made up of 15 amino acids. Germline values: CDR1 MNHEY, CDR2 SVGEGT. The V and J ends lost 0 bases and 5 bases respectively, with 12 bases between them.

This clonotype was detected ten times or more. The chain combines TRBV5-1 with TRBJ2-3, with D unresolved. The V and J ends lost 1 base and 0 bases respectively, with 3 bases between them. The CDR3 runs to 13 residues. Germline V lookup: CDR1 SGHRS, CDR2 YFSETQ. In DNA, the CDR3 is TGCGCCAGCAGCTTGCAGAGCACAGATACGCAGTATTTT. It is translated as CASSLQSTDTQYF.

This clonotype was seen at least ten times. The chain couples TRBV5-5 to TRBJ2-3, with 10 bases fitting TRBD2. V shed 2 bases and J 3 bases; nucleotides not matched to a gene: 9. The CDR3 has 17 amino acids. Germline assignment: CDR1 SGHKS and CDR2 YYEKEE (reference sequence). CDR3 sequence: CASSLAGGQVGTDTQYF. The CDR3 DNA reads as TGTGCCAGCAGCTTAGCGGGGGGGCAGGTTGGGACAGATACGCAGTATTTT.

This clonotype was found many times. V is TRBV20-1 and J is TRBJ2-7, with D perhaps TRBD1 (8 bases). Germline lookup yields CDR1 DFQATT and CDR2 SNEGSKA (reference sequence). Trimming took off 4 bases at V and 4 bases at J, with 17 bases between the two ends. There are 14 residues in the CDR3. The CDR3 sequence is CSAKSGTGLYEQYF. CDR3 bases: TGCAGTGCTAAAAGCGGGACAGGCCTATACGAGCAGTACTTC.

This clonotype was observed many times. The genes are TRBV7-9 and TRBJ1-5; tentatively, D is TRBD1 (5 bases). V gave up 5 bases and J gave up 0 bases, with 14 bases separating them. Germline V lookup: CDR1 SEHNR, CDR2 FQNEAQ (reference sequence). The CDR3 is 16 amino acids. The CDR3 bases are TGTGCCAGCAGCCAAGGGGCGACTAATAGCAATCAGCCCCAGCATTTT. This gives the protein CASSQGATNSNQPQHF.

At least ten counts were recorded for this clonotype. Here the CDR3 DNA reads TGCGCCAGCAGCTTGGTGCAGGGGTCTGGGGCCAACGTCCTGACTTTC. Its translation: CASSLVQGSGANVLTF. The rearrangement joins TRBV5-1 to TRBJ2-6; D might be TRBD1 (6 bases). The germline V gene has CDR1 SGHRS and CDR2 YFSETQ. The CDR3 consists of 16 residues. V dropped 0 bases and J dropped 1 base, with 8 bases sitting between them.

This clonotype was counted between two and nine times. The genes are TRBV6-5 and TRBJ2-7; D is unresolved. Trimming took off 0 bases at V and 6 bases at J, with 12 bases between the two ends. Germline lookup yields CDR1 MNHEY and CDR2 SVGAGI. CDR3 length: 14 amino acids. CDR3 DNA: TGTGCCAGCAGTTACTCGACGGTGGGCGGCGAGCAGTACTTC. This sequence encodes CASSYSTVGGEQYF.

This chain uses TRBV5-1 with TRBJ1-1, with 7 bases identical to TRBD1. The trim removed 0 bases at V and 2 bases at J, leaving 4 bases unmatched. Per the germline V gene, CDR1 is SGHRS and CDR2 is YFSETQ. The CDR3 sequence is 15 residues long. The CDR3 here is CASSLEGAHNTEAFF. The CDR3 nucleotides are TGCGCCAGCAGCTTGGAGGGGGCCCATAACACTGAAGCTTTCTTT.

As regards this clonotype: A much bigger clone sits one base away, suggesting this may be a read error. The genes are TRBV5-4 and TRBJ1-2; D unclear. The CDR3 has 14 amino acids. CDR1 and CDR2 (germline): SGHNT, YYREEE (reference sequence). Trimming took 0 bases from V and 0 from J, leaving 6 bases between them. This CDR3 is CASSLDPPNYGYTF. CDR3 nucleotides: TGTGCCAGCAGCTTGGATCCGCCTAACTATGGCTACACCTTC.

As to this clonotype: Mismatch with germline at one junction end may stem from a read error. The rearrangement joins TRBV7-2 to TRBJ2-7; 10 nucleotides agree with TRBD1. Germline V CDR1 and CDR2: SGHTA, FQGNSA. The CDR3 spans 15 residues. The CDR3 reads CASSMRQGAQYEQYF. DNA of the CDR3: TGTGCCAGCAGCATGAGACAGGGGGCGCAATACGAGCAGTACTTT.

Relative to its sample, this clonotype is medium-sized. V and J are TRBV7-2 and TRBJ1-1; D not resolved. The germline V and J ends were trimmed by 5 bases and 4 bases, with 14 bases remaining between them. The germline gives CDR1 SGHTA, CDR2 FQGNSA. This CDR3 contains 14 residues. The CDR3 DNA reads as TGTGCCAGCAGCGCGGCCGGACGGCCCACTGAAGCTTTCTTT. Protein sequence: CASSAAGRPTEAFF.

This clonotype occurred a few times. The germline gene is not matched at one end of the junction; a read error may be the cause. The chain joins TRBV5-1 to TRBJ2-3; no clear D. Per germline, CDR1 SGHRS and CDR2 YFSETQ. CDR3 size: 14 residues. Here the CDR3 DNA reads TGTGCCAGCAGCTTGGCCTTGAGCACAGATACGCAGTATTTT. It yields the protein CASSLALSTDTQYF.

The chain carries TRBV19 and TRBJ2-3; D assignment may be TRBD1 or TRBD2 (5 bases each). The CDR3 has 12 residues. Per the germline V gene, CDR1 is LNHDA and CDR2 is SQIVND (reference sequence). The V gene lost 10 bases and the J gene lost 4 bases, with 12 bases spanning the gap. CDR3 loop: CATSRGADTQYF. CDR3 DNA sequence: TGTGCCACCAGCCGGGGCGCAGATACGCAGTATTTT.

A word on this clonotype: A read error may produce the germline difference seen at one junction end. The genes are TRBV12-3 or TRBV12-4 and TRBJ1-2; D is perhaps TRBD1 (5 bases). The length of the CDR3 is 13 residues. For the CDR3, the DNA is TGTGCCAGCAGTTTCGGGACCATCTATGGCGACACCTTC. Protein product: CASSFGTIYGDTF.